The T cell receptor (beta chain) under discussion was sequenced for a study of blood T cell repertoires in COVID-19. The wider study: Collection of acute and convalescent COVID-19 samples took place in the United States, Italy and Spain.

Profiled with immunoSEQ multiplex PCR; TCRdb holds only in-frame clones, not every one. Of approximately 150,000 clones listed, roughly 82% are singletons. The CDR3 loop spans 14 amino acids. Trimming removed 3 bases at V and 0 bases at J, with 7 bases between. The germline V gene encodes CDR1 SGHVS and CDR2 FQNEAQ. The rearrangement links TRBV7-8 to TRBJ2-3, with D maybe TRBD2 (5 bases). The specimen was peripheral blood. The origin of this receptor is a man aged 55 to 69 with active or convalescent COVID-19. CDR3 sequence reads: CASSLEDSTDTQYF. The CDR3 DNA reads TGTGCCAGCAGCTTGGAGGACAGCACAGATACGCAGTATTTT.